This T cell receptor (beta chain) appears in the sequencing data of a study of STAT3 mutations in large granular lymphocyte leukemia. Overall study context: Roughly half of the longitudinally sequenced T-LGLL patients carried detectable canonical activating STAT3 mutations. Broader study findings: Treatment regimens differed across patients between samplings. Samples missed the first appearance of the clone. In about 30% of the 18 patients, new TCR clonotypes emerged after therapy. At least one immunodominant TCR beta clonotype appeared in every T-cell large granular lymphocyte leukemia patient.

V was clipped by 0 bases and J by 0 bases, with 7 bases between them. The CDR3 covers 15 residues. The germline gives CDR1 SGHKS, CDR2 YYEKEE (reference sequence). About this clone: Its antigen is not known.

Produced via immunoSEQ multiplex PCR; TCRdb's table is partial and in-frame only. The sample contains about 6,200 clones, roughly 57% of which appear only once. The TCR sequence derives from a boy between 10 and 17 years old with T-cell large granular lymphocyte leukemia. Some clones in this sample may be carry-over from other donors' samples. V and J are TRBV5-5 and TRBJ1-5; D not resolved. Material: peripheral blood mononuclear cells. In DNA form, the CDR3 reads TGTGCCAGCAGCTTGGCGAGTGATAGCAATCAGCCCCAGCATTTT. Translating it yields CASSLASDSNQPQHF.